Listed below are T cell receptor beta chains from one sample, sequenced in a study of T cell responses to AZD1222 COVID-19 vaccine. The repertoire was sequenced with immunoSEQ multiplex PCR; TCRdb's copy has only in-frame clones and lacks some. This sample yields under 150,000 clones, of which around 90% are seen a single time; 2.5% to 3% belongs to the top ten. Sequencing was performed on peripheral blood, taken 28 days after the second AZD1222 dose. These receptors all stem from an adult who received the AZD1222 COVID-19 vaccine. Each CDR3 is given with its conserved first and last residue. The D gene is left open where the match is weak. Size tells how often a clone was seen (once, few, many) or the class of an expanded clone, and some rows leave it out.

CDR3 DNA,CDR3 protein,V gene,D gene,clone size,J gene
TGTGCCAGCAGTTTACGGAGGGGGGAGGATGGCTACACCTTC,CASSLRRGEDGYTF,TRBV27,.,.,TRBJ1-2
TGTGCCAGCAGCGTAGATCCAGGACAGGGATATGGCTACACCTTC,CASSVDPGQGYGYTF,TRBV9,TRBD1,.,TRBJ1-2
TGCGCCAGCAGCCAAGCTCTAGGGGGGGCTGCCGGGGAGCTGTTTTTT,CASSQALGGAAGELFF,TRBV4-1,.,.,TRBJ2-2
TGTGCCAGCAGCCGGGCTAGCGGGGGTTCTAGCTCCTACAATGAGCAGTTCTTC,CASSRASGGSSSYNEQFF,TRBV3-1/TRBV3-2,TRBD2,.,TRBJ2-1
TGTGCCAGCAGTTCCCCGGGACAGGGCCTCCGTAACTATGGCTACACCTTC,CASSSPGQGLRNYGYTF,TRBV28,TRBD1,.,TRBJ1-2
TGCGCCAGCAGGATTTCAACAGGGAACTCACCCCTCCACTTT,CASRISTGNSPLHF,TRBV5-1,.,.,TRBJ1-6
TGTGCCAGTAGTCCCTGGATTCATTACGATCAGCCCCAGCATTTT,CASSPWIHYDQPQHF,TRBV19,.,.,TRBJ1-5
TGCGCCAGCAGCTTGGTGGTCGGGACAAGAGCTAACTATGGCTACACCTTC,CASSLVVGTRANYGYTF,TRBV5-1,.,.,TRBJ1-2
TGTGCCAGCAGCTCCCCGACAGGAGTGAACACTGAAGCTTTCTTT,CASSSPTGVNTEAFF,TRBV7-9,.,few,TRBJ1-1
TGTGCCAGTAGTCCTGGGACAGCCTCCTACGAGCAGTACTTC,CASSPGTASYEQYF,TRBV19,TRBD1,few,TRBJ2-7